The entry below gives a single T cell receptor (beta chain) sequence along with its context. The junction and the germline gene differ at one end; a read error may be behind it. Germline-derived CDR1 and CDR2 are SGHVS and FQNEAQ. This CDR3 spans 13 amino acids. The entry originates in a study of CD8+CD57+ T cells in acquired aplastic anemia. Both TCR beta VDJ combination and CDR3 sequence profiling were carried out. Genomic DNA was the template for this profiling. One entry per CDR3 protein, called by TCRdb with MiXCR from the reads. The repertoire holds approximately 260,000 distinct CDR3 sequences, with 65% to 90% as singletons. For sequencing, patients were chosen who had shown expansion of CD8+CD57+ cells by flow cytometry.

The receptor was isolated from a human donor with aplastic anemia. The sequencing input was sorted CD4+, CD8+, or CD8+CD57+ T cells (not recorded which) from PBMCs. The V and J genes are TRBV7-8 and TRBJ2-3, with D perhaps being TRBD1 or TRBD2 (6 bases each). The CDR3 sequence is CASSVGGGPATQF. In nucleotides, the CDR3 is TGTGCCAGCAGCGTAGGGGGAGGTCCTGCTACGCAGTTT. Supplemented by reference TRBV7-8 and TRBJ2-3, the full variable domain reads GAGVSQSPRYKVAKRGQDVALRCDPISGHVSLFWYQQALGQGPEFLTYFQNEAQLDKSGLPSDRFFAERPEGSVSTLKIQRTQQEDSAVYLCASSVGGGPATQFGPGTRLTVL.